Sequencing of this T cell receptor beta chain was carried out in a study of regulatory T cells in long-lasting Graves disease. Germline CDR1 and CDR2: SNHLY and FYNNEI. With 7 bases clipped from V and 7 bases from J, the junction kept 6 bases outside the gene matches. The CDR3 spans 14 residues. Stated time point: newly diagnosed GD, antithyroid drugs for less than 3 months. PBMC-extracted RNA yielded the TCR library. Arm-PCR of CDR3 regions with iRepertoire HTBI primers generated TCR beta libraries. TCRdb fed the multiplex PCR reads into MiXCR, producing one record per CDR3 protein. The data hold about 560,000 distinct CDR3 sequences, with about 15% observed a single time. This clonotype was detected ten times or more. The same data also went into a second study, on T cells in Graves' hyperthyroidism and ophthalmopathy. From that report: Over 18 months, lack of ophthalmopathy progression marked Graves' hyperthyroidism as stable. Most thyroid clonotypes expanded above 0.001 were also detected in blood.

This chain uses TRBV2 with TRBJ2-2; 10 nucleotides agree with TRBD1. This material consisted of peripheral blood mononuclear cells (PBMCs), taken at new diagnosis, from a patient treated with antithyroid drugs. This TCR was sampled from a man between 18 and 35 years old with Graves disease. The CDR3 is CASTETGGGGELFF. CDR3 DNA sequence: TGTGCCAGCACAGAGACAGGGGGCGGCGGGGAGCTGTTTTTT.